The 9 T cell receptor beta chains below were found in one sample sequenced in a study of blood T cells in healthy people across ages (dated by TCRdb to between 2014 and 2017). Receptors were amplified or captured by 5' RACE. Sequencing instrument: Illumina HiSeq 2500. A second PCR of roughly 7 to 12 cycles was run with a J-beta primer mix and a sample-barcoded 5' primer. In TCRdb, the public reads were trimmed at Q25 with fastp and aligned with MiXCR, with productive beta chains retained. Duplicate CDR3 protein sequences are folded into a single record with the most common DNA and genes. The sample profile shows 1 million to 1.2 million distinct CDR3 sequences; around two fifths of them were found once. Jointly, the top ten make up less than 15% of the sample. Sequences were obtained from blood. The receptors shown here come from a man aged 18 to 29 in good health.

The sample holds a few counts of this clonotype. The chain is built from TRBV29-1 and TRBJ1-2; D is unclear. CDR3 size: 14 residues. Germline CDR1 and CDR2: SQVTM and ANQGSEA. Between the trimmed V and J ends, which lost 3 bases and 6 bases, there was a span of 17 bases. CDR3 region: CSVEFGSSADGYTF. In nucleotides, the CDR3 is TGCAGCGTTGAGTTCGGGTCCTCAGCTGATGGCTACACCTTC.

This chain connects TRBV20-1 to TRBJ2-1; 10 bases are shared with TRBD2. The CDR3 spans 14 residues. The V gene's germline CDR1 is DFQATT and CDR2 SNEGSKA (reference sequence). CDR3 nucleotide sequence: TGCAGCACTGAACAGCGGGGGGGGTACAATGAGCAGTTCTTC. Amino acid sequence: CSTEQRGGYNEQFF.

V usage is TRBV6-2 or TRBV6-3 and J usage is TRBJ2-1; D uncertain. Germline assignment: CDR1 MNHEY and CDR2 SVGEGT. The CDR3 covers 14 residues. The V gene lost 4 bases and the J gene lost 6 bases, with 13 bases spanning the gap. The CDR3 DNA reads as TGTGCCAGCAGTTTAGGGTCCTTGTCCAATGAGCAGTTCTTC. As protein: CASSLGSLSNEQFF.

This clonotype was seen ten or more times. The chain recombines TRBV10-3 with TRBJ2-3; D is possibly TRBD2 (5 bases). Trimming took 4 bases from V and 0 from J, leaving 5 bases between them. Germline V gene sequence: CDR1 ENHRY, CDR2 SYGVKD. CDR3 length equals 13 residues. CDR3 coding DNA: TGTGCCATCAGTGGGACTAGCACAGATACGCAGTATTTT. Its translation: CAISGTSTDTQYF.

This clonotype was seen a handful of times. The chain recombines TRBV7-2 with TRBJ2-1; a possible D gene is TRBD2 (6 bases). Deletions cut 3 bases from V and 5 bases from J, with 14 bases between. The CDR3 spans 15 residues. In germline, CDR1 is SGHTA, CDR2 FQGNSA. CDR3 sequence reads: CASSLAGTPDNEQFF. The CDR3 nucleotides read TGTGCCAGCAGCTTGGCCGGGACTCCAGACAATGAGCAGTTCTTC.

The V gene is TRBV20-1, the J gene TRBJ1-6; 8 positions match TRBD1. The CDR3 is 17 residues long. V shed 3 bases and J 8 bases; nucleotides not matched to a gene: 15. Per germline, CDR1 DFQATT and CDR2 SNEGSKA (reference sequence). The chain's CDR3 is CSASVEKGTGTHSPLHF. The CDR3, as DNA: TGCAGTGCTAGCGTGGAGAAGGGGACAGGAACGCATTCACCCCTCCACTTT.

The rearrangement joins TRBV7-2 to TRBJ2-3; a possible D gene is TRBD2 (6 bases). There are 17 residues in the CDR3. Germline V gene lookup returns CDR1 SGHTA and CDR2 FQGNSA. The ends were cut back, 5 bases at V and 4 bases at J, with 22 bases in the middle. CDR3 sequence reads: CTSSHAPKTRRADTQYF. Written as DNA, the CDR3 is TGTACCAGCAGCCACGCCCCAAAGACTAGAAGGGCAGATACGCAGTATTTT.

This clonotype was detected a few times. The rearrangement uses TRBV7-6 and TRBJ2-5; 9 positions agree with TRBD2. The length of the CDR3 is 17 residues. The trim removed 5 bases at V and 2 bases at J, leaving 12 bases unmatched. Looked up from germline, CDR1 is SGHVS and CDR2 is FNYEAQ. CDR3 region: CASSPIPTSGLQETQYF. DNA for the CDR3: TGTGCCAGCAGCCCAATCCCAACTAGCGGGTTACAAGAGACCCAGTACTTC.

The rearrangement links TRBV7-3 to TRBJ1-2; D perhaps matches TRBD1 (5 bases). The V end lost 3 bases, the J end lost 8 bases, and 19 bases lay between the germline ends. CDR3 length equals 15 residues. From germline, CDR1 is SGHTA and CDR2 FQGTGA. The DNA of the CDR3 is TGTGCCAGCAGCTTGGGGGGAGGAGGGACGAGGGGCTACACCTTC. Amino acid sequence: CASSLGGGGTRGYTF.